These 3 T cell receptor beta chains were all obtained from the same sample, sequenced in a study of T-cell memory formation after mild COVID-19 (dated by TCRdb to the early 2020s). Preparation of the library involved 5' RACE. For sequencing, an Illumina NovaSeq 6000 was employed. TCRdb cleaned the public reads at Q25 with fastp, built clones with MiXCR and kept in-frame beta chains. Each entry is one CDR3 protein sequence, shown with its most common DNA and genes. The sample yields about 430,000 distinct CDR3 sequences; about a sixth were counted once. Around a fifth of the sample is held by the ten biggest clonotypes. Sequenced material: PBMCs or a T cell subset sorted from them (not recorded which). All receptors derive from a man aged 18 to 29 who had mild COVID-19 (a few samples of this study predate the infection). The sample titles of this study are shuffled in the database, so cell type and time point are left out; the donor was told from shared clones.

This clonotype was seen more than once but under ten times. The chain combines TRBV11-2 with TRBJ2-2; weak D call: TRBD1 (6 bases). The CDR3 extends over 16 amino acids. V was cut by 7 bases and J by 6 bases, with 21 bases left in between. The V gene's germline CDR1 is SGHAT and CDR2 FQNNGV. The DNA for the CDR3 is TGTGCCAGCACCCACTCTCCCCAGGGGTCGGCCGGGGAGCTGTTTTTT. Translating it yields CASTHSPQGSAGELFF.

The sample holds a few counts of this clonotype. The chain joins TRBV20-1 to TRBJ2-3, with TRBD1 identical over 7 bases. CDR1 is DFQATT and CDR2 is SNEGSKA in the germline V gene (reference sequence). CDR3 length equals 15 residues. V shed 0 bases and J 0 bases; nucleotides not matched to a gene: 3. The CDR3 reads CSARDPQGSTDTQYF. The CDR3 DNA reads as TGCAGTGCTAGAGATCCACAGGGGAGCACAGATACGCAGTATTTT.

This clonotype is classed as medium-sized. The chain couples TRBV7-3 to TRBJ2-2; maybe TRBD2 (7 bases). V was cut by 1 base and J by 0 bases, with 9 bases left in between. The CDR3 totals 16 residues. Per the germline V gene, CDR1 is SGHTA and CDR2 is FQGTGA. The CDR3 sequence is CASSLRGGSNTGELFF. The CDR3 nucleotides are TGTGCCAGCAGCTTAAGGGGGGGCTCGAACACCGGGGAGCTGTTTTTT.